One and the same sample provided the 10 T cell receptor beta chains below, sequenced in a study of human T cells and chemical hapten exposure. The sample's time point: patch test 1, 2 weeks after DPC sensitization. The treatment was: therapeutic diphenylcyclopropenone sensitization with weekly scalp DPC. TCRdb fed the RACE reads into MiXCR, producing one record per CDR3 protein. There are 150,000 to 200,000 distinct CDR3 sequences in the sample; more than 14% occur only once, and 1.5% to 2% lies in the top ten. The starting material was whole blood, obtained in connection with sensitization to the hapten diphenylcyclopropenone (DPC). Source of these receptors: a woman aged 25 to 45 with alopecia areata. Some clones in this sample may be carry-over from other donors' samples.

A few counts support this clonotype. The chain is built from TRBV20-1 and TRBJ1-1; no clear D gene. Deletions cut 0 bases from V and 1 base from J, with 6 bases between. The CDR3 loop spans 13 amino acids. CDR1 is DFQATT, CDR2 SNEGSKA, per germline (reference sequence). CDR3 sequence: CSARDPPNTEAFF. The CDR3 DNA sequence: TGCAGTGCTAGAGATCCCCCGAACACTGAAGCTTTCTTT.

The chain employs TRBV4-2 and TRBJ1-4; D possibly corresponds to TRBD1 (5 bases). Looked up from germline, CDR1 is LGHNA and CDR2 is YNFKEQ. The CDR3 extends over 14 amino acids. V lost 2 bases to trimming and J lost 10 bases, with 14 bases between them. This CDR3 is CASSQRETVGKLFF. CDR3 nucleotides: TGTGCCAGCAGCCAACGAGAGACAGTCGGAAAACTGTTTTTT.

The rearrangement joins TRBV7-8 to TRBJ2-1; 13 nucleotides line up with TRBD2. Unmatched junction bases numbered 8, after V lost 4 bases and J lost 8 bases. This CDR3 region has 16 residues. CDR1 and CDR2 from the germline V gene are SGHVS and FQNEAQ. CDR3 nucleotide sequence: TGTGCCAGCAGCTCCAGGACTAGCGGGAGATCCGATGAGCAGTTCTTC. Translating gives CASSSRTSGRSDEQFF.

In this sample, this clonotype turned up a few times. This chain links TRBV11-2 with TRBJ2-3; D gene uncertain. The CDR3 covers 15 residues. V lost 0 bases, J lost 8 bases, and 15 bases lay in between. Germline assignment: CDR1 SGHAT and CDR2 FQNNGV. In DNA form, the CDR3 reads TGTGCCAGCAGCTTAGAGTCCCCCCAGTCGGGTACGCAGTATTTT. This encodes CASSLESPQSGTQYF.

On this clonotype itself: A much larger clone lies a single base off, so this may be a read error. V and J are TRBV29-1 and TRBJ2-1; perhaps TRBD2 as D (6 bases). The J call could be wrong; TRBJ2-7 is a better fit for the DNA end. The length of the CDR3 is 15 residues. Per the germline V gene, CDR1 is SQVTM and CDR2 is ANQGSEA. The CDR3 reads CSVVVTGGNYNEQYF. For the CDR3, the DNA is TGCAGCGTTGTAGTCACTGGCGGGAACTACAATGAGCAGTACTTC.

The chain joins TRBV5-4 to TRBJ2-7, with TRBD1 identical over 10 bases. The CDR3 runs 13 residues. The germline gives CDR1 SGHNT, CDR2 YYREEE (reference sequence). Unmatched junction bases numbered 5, after V lost 4 bases and J lost 7 bases. The CDR3 reads CASSPDRGEEQYF. CDR3 nucleotides: TGTGCCAGCAGCCCGGACAGGGGGGAGGAGCAGTACTTC.

The V call is TRBV6-2 or TRBV6-3, the J call TRBJ2-7; tentative D call: TRBD1 (6 bases). The CDR3 extends over 17 amino acids. Between the trimmed V and J ends, which lost 0 bases and 4 bases, there was a span of 19 bases. Germline loops: CDR1 MNHEY, CDR2 SVGEGT. In DNA, the CDR3 is TGTGCCAGCAGTTACTCGAGTCAGGGGAACCTTGGATACGAGCAGTACTTC. It yields the protein CASSYSSQGNLGYEQYF.

Many counts were recorded for this clonotype. This sequence joins TRBV4-3 and TRBJ1-2; D is undetermined. The CDR3 extends over 13 amino acids. V shed 0 bases and J shed 8 bases, with 10 bases lying between them. Germline CDR1 reads LGHNA; CDR2 reads YSLEER. In DNA form, the CDR3 reads TGCGCCAGCAGCCAAGAAACGGGCGGAGGCTACACCTTC. Translation: CASSQETGGGYTF.

V is TRBV20-1 and J is TRBJ1-2; weak D call: TRBD1 (5 bases). The CDR3 contains 14 residues. The ends were cut back, 6 bases at V and 0 bases at J, with 14 bases in the middle. Germline-derived CDR1 and CDR2 are DFQATT and SNEGSKA (reference sequence). CDR3 amino acids: CSARGGIPNYGYTF. CDR3 sequence (DNA): TGCAGTGCCCGGGGCGGGATCCCTAACTATGGCTACACCTTC.

This clonotype was seen a single time. CDR3 protein: CASSLQLQAFHEQYF. As DNA, the CDR3 is TGTGCCAGCAGCTTACAGTTACAGGCATTTCACGAGCAGTACTTC. This rearrangement joins TRBV7-2 to TRBJ2-7, with D tentatively TRBD1 (5 bases). Germline V lookup: CDR1 SGHTA, CDR2 FQGNSA. This CDR3 is built from 15 residues. Trimming removed 2 bases at V and 5 bases at J, with 16 bases between.